These 27 T cell receptor beta chains came from one sample sequenced in a study of post-analysis software for immune sequencing data. Study-level findings and limits: Five TRBV segments occurring more often in patients than controls included TRBV5-6, TRBV5-1 and TRBV20-1.

Their antigen targets remain unknown. Researchers reported that TCR beta cDNA libraries carried unique molecular identifiers. TCRdb used MiXCR to reprocess the PCR reads, holding one entry per CDR3 protein. The table includes fewer than 900,000 distinct CDR3 sequences, about 43% detected once. Material: blood. Receptors originate from a girl aged 5 to 17 with multiple sclerosis.

The chain links TRBV29-1 to TRBJ2-2; TRBD2 is a possible D gene (6 bases). Trimming removed 7 bases at V and 1 base at J, with 13 bases between. The V gene's germline CDR1 is SQVTM and CDR2 ANQGSEA. This CDR3 region has 14 residues. CDR3 amino acids: CSATEGLNTGELFF. The CDR3 region has the DNA TGCAGCGCCACCGAGGGACTGAACACCGGGGAGCTGTTTTTT.

CDR3 DNA sequence: TGTGCCAGCAGCTTGGGACCACTCCAGTTCTTC. It translates to CASSLGPLQFF. The V gene is TRBV7-2, the J gene TRBJ2-1; D is tentatively TRBD1 or TRBD2 (5 bases each). Trimming pared 3 bases from V and 13 bases from J, leaving 10 bases between. From germline, CDR1 is SGHTA and CDR2 FQGNSA. The CDR3 is made up of 11 amino acids.

The chain recombines TRBV11-2 with TRBJ2-7; D uncertain. The CDR3 loop spans 15 amino acids. In germline, CDR1 is SGHAT, CDR2 FQNNGV. V was trimmed by 4 bases and J by 3 bases, leaving 16 bases between them. Written as DNA, the CDR3 is TGTGCCAGCAGCTCAAGGGTTGACAAGAACTACGAGCAGTACTTC. Its translation is CASSSRVDKNYEQYF.

V usage is TRBV4-2 and J usage is TRBJ2-3; the D is unclear. Trimming removed 0 bases from V and 6 bases from J, with 13 bases in between. The length of the CDR3 is 15 residues. Germline CDR1 LGHNA, CDR2 YNFKEQ. CDR3 nucleotides: TGTGCCAGCAGCCAAGAGGTACAACAGTGGGATACGCAGTATTTT. Residues: CASSQEVQQWDTQYF.

The sample holds one count of this clonotype. The DNA of the CDR3 is TGTGCCACCAGTGATTTAGAAGCAGAAGAGACCCAGTACTTC. This gives the protein CATSDLEAEETQYF. The genes are TRBV24-1 and TRBJ2-5, with D unclear. The germline gives CDR1 KGHDR, CDR2 SFDVKD. V was trimmed by 1 base and J by 3 bases, leaving 8 bases between them. The CDR3 has 14 amino acids.

The chain links TRBV16 to TRBJ2-1; 9 nucleotides agree with TRBD1. From germline, CDR1 is KGHSY and CDR2 FQNENV. The CDR3 loop spans 15 amino acids. Unmatched junction bases numbered 8, after V lost 4 bases and J lost 7 bases. CDR3 residues: CASSPMGQGRNEQFF. CDR3 bases: TGTGCCAGCAGCCCCATGGGACAGGGTAGGAATGAGCAGTTCTTC.

The V call is TRBV7-2, the J call TRBJ2-3; 7 bases map to TRBD2. The CDR3 is 12 residues long. The ends lost 8 bases at V and 4 bases at J; junction bases unmatched: 3. Germline CDR1 SGHTA, CDR2 FQGNSA. CDR3 sequence: CASGGRADTQYF. The CDR3 DNA reads TGTGCCAGCGGCGGGAGAGCAGATACGCAGTATTTT.

The rearrangement joins TRBV5-1 to TRBJ2-4; 14 bases align to TRBD2. The CDR3 has 19 amino acids. J was trimmed by 3 bases and V by 4 bases; bases with no gene match: 12. From germline, CDR1 is SGHRS and CDR2 YFSETQ. The DNA of the CDR3 is TGCGCCAGCAGCCCCCGAGGGGGACTAGCGGGAGAGGACAAAAACATTCAGTACTTC. Encoded protein: CASSPRGGLAGEDKNIQYF.

In this sample, this clonotype turned up a few times. The chain has TRBV20-1 and TRBJ2-1; 7 bases line up with TRBD2. The V gene's germline CDR1 is DFQATT and CDR2 SNEGSKA (reference sequence). This CDR3 is built from 14 residues. With V trimmed by 6 bases and J by 3 bases, 8 bases remained unmatched. CDR3 bases: TGCAGTGCCGAAAGCGGGACGGGCTACAATGAGCAGTTCTTC. It codes for CSAESGTGYNEQFF.

The chain uses TRBV5-1 and TRBJ2-2; 7 bases fit TRBD1. The germline gives CDR1 SGHRS, CDR2 YFSETQ. CDR3 length: 15 residues. The trim removed 6 bases at V and 1 base at J, leaving 6 bases unmatched. The CDR3 DNA sequence: TGCGCCAGCACCCTGGACAGGATGAACACCGGGGAGCTGTTTTTT. Residues: CASTLDRMNTGELFF.

The chain couples TRBV11-2 to TRBJ1-2; D is ambiguous. V was pared by 5 bases and J by 8 bases, with 18 bases between. Germline V gene sequence: CDR1 SGHAT, CDR2 FQNNGV. The CDR3 extends over 14 amino acids. This CDR3 is CASSPARGRPGYTF. CDR3 coding DNA: TGTGCCAGCAGCCCTGCCCGAGGGCGACCGGGCTACACCTTC.

The chain joins TRBV10-3 to TRBJ1-1, with D possibly matching TRBD1 (6 bases). CDR3 size: 14 residues. CDR1 is ENHRY, CDR2 SYGVKD, per germline. Trimming left V 6 bases short and J 1 base short, with 12 bases between. CDR3 nucleotide sequence: TGTGCCATCAGCCTGGACAGCTCGAACACTGAAGCTTTCTTT. It specifies CAISLDSSNTEAFF.

The rearrangement links TRBV6-6 to TRBJ1-1, with 7 positions matching TRBD1. Germline V CDR1 and CDR2: MNHNY, SVGAGI (reference sequence). With V trimmed by 6 bases and J by 0 bases, 4 bases remained unmatched. The CDR3 extends over 14 amino acids. The DNA of the CDR3 is TGTGCCAGCAGAACCGGGACAGTGAACACTGAAGCTTTCTTT. Protein product: CASRTGTVNTEAFF.

This sequence joins TRBV9 and TRBJ2-3, with 8 bases matching TRBD2. V shed 4 bases, J shed 0 bases, and the junction held 13 bases outside the gene matches. The V gene's germline CDR1 is SGDLS and CDR2 YYNGEE. The CDR3 sequence is 18 residues long. The CDR3 DNA follows: TGTGCCAGCAGCCCTCGACTAGCGCCTCATCTAAGCACAGATACGCAGTATTTT. Protein sequence: CASSPRLAPHLSTDTQYF. Using reference TRBV9 and TRBJ2-3 for the parts outside the CDR3, the full variable domain is DSGVTQTPKHLITATGQRVTLRCSPRSGDLSVYWYQQSLDQGLQFLIQYYNGEERAKGNILERFSAQQFPDLHSELNLSSLELGDSALYFCASSPRLAPHLSTDTQYFGPGTRLTVL.

The rearrangement uses TRBV7-3 and TRBJ2-1; TRBD2 is a possible D gene (6 bases). This CDR3 is built from 15 residues. Germline CDR1 and CDR2: SGHTA and FQGTGA. Trimming removed 6 bases from V and 8 bases from J, with 20 bases in between. The CDR3: CASSGGADPLDEQFF. The CDR3 nucleotides are TGTGCCAGCAGTGGCGGGGCGGACCCATTGGATGAGCAGTTCTTC.

The chain uses TRBV7-3 and TRBJ2-1, with 9 nucleotides matching TRBD2. Germline assignment: CDR1 SGHTA and CDR2 FQGTGA. The CDR3 has 17 amino acids. The ends lost 3 bases at V and 7 bases at J; junction bases unmatched: 13. This CDR3 reads CASSLLKGREGRNEQFF. In DNA, the CDR3 is TGTGCCAGCAGCTTGCTGAAGGGGCGGGAGGGAAGGAATGAGCAGTTCTTC. Drawing the rest from reference TRBV7-3 and TRBJ2-1, the complete variable domain is GAGVSQTPSNKVTEKGKYVELRCDPISGHTALYWYRQSLGQGPEFLIYFQGTGAADDSGLPNDRFFAVRPEGSVSTLKIQRTERGDSAVYLCASSLLKGREGRNEQFFGPGTRLTVL.

The V gene is TRBV5-1, the J gene TRBJ2-3; 10 bases map to TRBD2. Germline V gene lookup returns CDR1 SGHRS and CDR2 YFSETQ. This CDR3 region has 16 residues. V trimming: 4 bases; J trimming: 2 bases; junction bases outside the gene matches: 7. CDR3 protein: CASSLGTSALTDTQYF. CDR3 coding DNA: TGCGCCAGCAGCCTTGGGACTAGCGCACTCACAGATACGCAGTATTTT.

The rearrangement links TRBV5-1 to TRBJ2-7, with D uncertain. V lost 2 bases and J 2 bases, leaving 11 bases between the germline ends. Per the germline V gene, CDR1 is SGHRS and CDR2 is YFSETQ. There are 14 residues in the CDR3. The CDR3 bases are TGCGCCAGCAGCTTTTCGTTAGGGCCCTACGAGCAGTACTTC. Translated: CASSFSLGPYEQYF.

This clonotype was seen only a few times. The CDR3 DNA reads as TGTGCCAGCACCCTAGAGGGGGTTAATCAAGAGACCCAGTACTTC. This sequence encodes CASTLEGVNQETQYF. The J gene is TRBJ2-5, the V gene TRBV7-2; D is possibly TRBD1 (6 bases). There are 15 residues in the CDR3. The germline CDR1 and CDR2 sequences are SGHTA and FQGNSA. The V gene lost 7 bases and the J gene lost 2 bases, with 17 bases spanning the gap.

This chain links TRBV5-1 with TRBJ2-1; 7 positions match TRBD2. V lost 4 bases to trimming and J lost 0 bases; unmatched junction nucleotides: 10. The CDR3 has 17 amino acids. The germline gives CDR1 SGHRS, CDR2 YFSETQ. This CDR3 reads CASSLSPTSLSYNEQFF. For the CDR3, the DNA is TGCGCCAGCAGCCTGTCTCCGACTAGCCTCTCCTACAATGAGCAGTTCTTC.

The chain couples TRBV29-1 to TRBJ2-7; 10 bases are shared with TRBD2. Germline V gene lookup returns CDR1 SQVTM and CDR2 ANQGSEA. The CDR3 sequence is 15 residues long. The ends lost 1 base at V and 5 bases at J; junction bases unmatched: 8. The CDR3 is CSVEALASGSHEQYF. CDR3 DNA: TGCAGCGTTGAAGCTTTGGCTAGCGGGAGCCACGAGCAGTACTTC.

This chain links TRBV29-1 with TRBJ2-1, with 7 bases lining up with TRBD2. CDR3 length: 11 amino acids. V lost 6 bases and J lost 8; bases outside the gene matches: 4. The germline V gene has CDR1 SQVTM and CDR2 ANQGSEA. CDR3 in amino acids: CSVRAGDEQFF. In nucleotides, the CDR3 is TGCAGCGTGCGCGCGGGGGATGAGCAGTTCTTC.

The rearrangement uses TRBV12-3 or TRBV12-4 and TRBJ1-5, with D unresolved. Trimming stripped 4 bases from V and 5 bases from J, with 9 bases between. The CDR3 has 13 residues. CDR3 DNA sequence: TGTGCCAGCAGTTCCGGTGGGGATCAGCCCCAGCATTTT. Translated: CASSSGGDQPQHF.

The chain couples TRBV19 to TRBJ2-4, with unresolved D. CDR3 length: 14 amino acids. V was pared by 5 bases and J by 0 bases, with 8 bases between. In germline, CDR1 is LNHDA, CDR2 SQIVND (reference sequence). The CDR3 coding sequence is TGTGCCAGTAGTTTCAGCCTAGCCAAAAACATTCAGTACTTC. Protein product: CASSFSLAKNIQYF. The full variable domain, its missing parts supplied by reference TRBV19 and TRBJ2-4, is DGGITQSPKYLFRKEGQNVTLSCEQNLNHDAMYWYRQDPGQGLRLIYYSQIVNDFQKGDIAEGYSVSREKKESFPLTVTSAQKNPTAFYLCASSFSLAKNIQYFGAGTRLSVL.

The V call is TRBV20-1, the J call TRBJ1-1; TRBD1 matches 8 bases. The V segment lost 5 bases and the J segment 1 base; nucleotides outside the gene matches: 9. CDR3 size: 15 residues. Looked up from germline, CDR1 is DFQATT and CDR2 is SNEGSKA (reference sequence). The CDR3 reads CSAPRQGAANTEAFF. As DNA, the CDR3 is TGCAGTGCTCCCCGCCAGGGGGCGGCGAACACTGAAGCTTTCTTT.

The chain links TRBV3-1 to TRBJ2-1, with 10 bases identical to TRBD1. V shed 4 bases, J shed 6 bases, and the junction held 6 bases outside the gene matches. This CDR3 has 15 residues. Germline lookup yields CDR1 LGHDT and CDR2 YNNKEL (reference sequence). The CDR3: CASSRGTGVGNEQFF. The CDR3 DNA sequence: TGTGCCAGCAGCCGAGGGACAGGGGTCGGCAATGAGCAGTTCTTC.

A single count supports this clonotype. An end of the junction does not agree with germline; a read error may underlie this. The chain recombines TRBV7-2 with TRBJ2-7; 8 positions agree with TRBD2. This CDR3 is 17 amino acids long. Germline CDR1 reads SGHTA; CDR2 reads FQGNSA. The CDR3 sequence is CASSSGARLAGSYERYF. The CDR3 bases are TGTGCCAGCAGCTCAGGGGCTCGTCTAGCGGGCTCCTACGAGCGGTACTTC.